The TCR beta chain under discussion was sequenced for a study of blood T cell repertoires in COVID-19. Study-level information: Samples taken during acute and convalescent COVID-19 were collected in the United States, Italy and Spain. PBMCs, B-cell-depleted T cells, or T cells were the source of the cDNA or gDNA that made up the material.

The CDR3 sequence is 13 residues long. Germline CDR1 reads SQVTM; CDR2 reads ANQGSEA. V lost 7 bases to trimming and J lost 5 bases, with 17 bases between them. Method: immunoSEQ multiplex PCR; TCRdb's copy keeps in-frame clones and lacks some. The sample yields about 670,000 clones, 70% to 90% seen once. The receptor comes from a woman younger than 35 with acute or convalescent COVID-19. The sequencing input was peripheral blood. The rearrangement links TRBV29-1 to TRBJ1-1; D is possibly TRBD1 (6 bases). The CDR3 bases are TGCAGCGCTGAGCCCAGGGGAGAGACTGAAGCTTTCTTT. As protein: CSAEPRGETEAFF.